This T cell receptor (beta chain) was sequenced during a study of cytomegalovirus exposure and HLA in healthy donors. TCRdb's table, derived via immunoSEQ multiplex PCR, lists solely in-frame clones and lacks some. This sample has about 86,000 clones, with more than 85% found just once. The sample taken for sequencing was PBMCs. The clonotype comes from a man aged 18-30 years in good health and CMV-seronegative.

The CDR3 DNA follows: TGCGCCAGCAGCTTGAAGACATTCTCCTACGAGCAGTACTTC. This sequence encodes CASSLKTFSYEQYF. The chain employs TRBV5-1 and TRBJ2-7; no firm D call. V shed 1 base and J shed 0 bases, with 8 bases lying between them. The CDR3 runs 14 residues. In germline, CDR1 is SGHRS, CDR2 YFSETQ.